A single sample gave rise to the 21 T cell receptor beta chains below, sequenced in a study of beta chain features in type 1 diabetes. TCRB transcripts that were expressed got sequenced, as all of the isolated RNA had been reverse transcribed. Clones were read by immunoSEQ multiplex PCR, and TCRdb kept only the in-frame ones, dropping some. The table lists 25,000 to 30,000 clones, 56% of them singletons. Broader study findings: Type 1 diabetes patients had TCRB CDR3s that were shorter (moderately but significantly so) in all four CD4+ subsets.

Their antigens are not known. The sequencing input was Tregs from blood. These receptors were taken from a woman aged 18-29 years with type 1 diabetes.

V usage is TRBV1 and J usage is TRBJ1-2. TRBV1 is tagged as a pseudogene. The CDR3 contains 15 residues. The CDR3 DNA follows: TGCACCAGCAGCCAAGATAAAAACGGAGACTATGGCTACACCTTC. It encodes CTSSQDKNGDYGYTF.

This clone was seen a handful of times. The J gene is TRBJ2-7, the V gene TRBV12-2; the table assigns TRBD2, which was not confirmed against the DNA. TRBV12-2 is an annotated pseudogene. This CDR3 is 11 amino acids long. The CDR3 DNA reads as TGTGCAAGTCGCTTACTGTACGAGCAGTACTTC. Its translation is CASRLLYEQYF.

The table lists this clone with a count of one. The chain is built from TRBV4-2 and TRBJ1-5, with TRBD1 matching 7 bases. Trimming removed 3 bases from V and 5 bases from J; junction bases left unmatched: 10. The CDR3 totals 16 residues. Germline CDR1 LGHNA, CDR2 YNFKEQ. The CDR3 loop reads CASSQNKNRGDQPQHF. The CDR3 nucleotides read TGTGCCAGCAGCCAGAACAAAAACAGGGGCGATCAGCCCCAGCATTTT.

The chain uses TRBV28 and TRBJ2-7; TRBD1 is a possible D gene (6 bases). V gave up 7 bases and J gave up 4 bases, with 17 bases separating them. Per germline, CDR1 MDHEN and CDR2 SYDVKM. The CDR3 extends over 14 amino acids. CDR3 sequence (DNA): TGTGCCAGCACTCCCCCCCAGGACAGATACGAGCAGTACTTC. The encoded protein is CASTPPQDRYEQYF.

V usage is TRBV5-4 and J usage is TRBJ2-5; D is possibly TRBD1 (5 bases). V was shortened by 4 bases and J by 0 bases, with 10 bases between the two germline ends. The germline V gene has CDR1 SGHNT and CDR2 YYREEE (reference sequence). This CDR3 has 14 amino acids. CDR3 nucleotide sequence: TGTGCCAGCAGCCCAGACAGCTACCAAGAGACCCAGTACTTC. It encodes CASSPDSYQETQYF. Together with reference TRBV5-4 and TRBJ2-5, the CDR3 gives the full variable domain: ETGVTQSPTHLIKTRGQQVTLRCSSQSGHNTVSWYQQALGQGPQFIFQYYREEENGRGNFPPRFSGLQFPNYSSELNVNALELDDSALYLCASSPDSYQETQYFGPGTRLLVL.

The chain recombines TRBV10-3 with TRBJ2-1; D not resolved. The CDR3 is 13 residues long. Germline loops: CDR1 ENHRY, CDR2 SYGVKD. V was trimmed by 0 bases and J by 7 bases, leaving 7 bases between them. CDR3 in DNA: TGTGCCATCAGTGAGTCCCTGGAGAATGAGCAGTTCTTC. This translates into CAISESLENEQFF.

Here the CDR3 DNA reads TGCGCCAGCAGCCAAGAAGTCGCGGGACTAGCGGTCTACAATGAGCAGTTCTTC. This codes for CASSQEVAGLAVYNEQFF. The chain employs TRBV4-1 and TRBJ2-1; 11 bases line up with TRBD2. Germline-derived CDR1 and CDR2 are MGHRA and YSYEKL. The length of the CDR3 is 18 residues. The junction had 7 bases not matched to a gene; V was cut back by 0 bases and J by 3 bases.

This chain links TRBV5-6 with TRBJ1-2, with 9 nucleotides matching TRBD1. Looked up from germline, CDR1 is SGHDT and CDR2 is YYEEEE. The CDR3 loop spans 16 amino acids. The ends lost 4 bases at V and 8 bases at J; junction bases unmatched: 15. This CDR3 reads CASSTIRDRDLGGYTF. In DNA, the CDR3 is TGTGCCAGCAGCACTATCCGGGACAGGGATTTGGGGGGCTACACCTTC.

This chain connects TRBV27 to TRBJ2-5; tentative D call: TRBD1 (6 bases). Germline V lookup: CDR1 MNHEY, CDR2 SMNVEV (reference sequence). CDR3 length equals 13 residues. The germline V and J ends were trimmed by 3 bases and 5 bases, with 10 bases remaining between them. CDR3 sequence reads: CASSFQGRETQYF. As DNA, the CDR3 is TGTGCCAGCAGTTTTCAGGGGCGGGAGACCCAGTACTTC.

The chain couples TRBV5-6 to TRBJ1-5; D is perhaps TRBD1 (6 bases). In germline, CDR1 is SGHDT, CDR2 YYEEEE. V was trimmed by 4 bases and J by 9 bases, leaving 11 bases between them. The CDR3 runs 12 residues. The CDR3 coding sequence is TGTGCCAGCAGCAGACAGGTCGGGCCCCAGCATTTT. Translation gives CASSRQVGPQHF.

V usage is TRBV29-1 and J usage is TRBJ2-7, with 7 bases lining up with TRBD1. The CDR3 contains 12 residues. Germline CDR1 SQVTM, CDR2 ANQGSEA. CDR3 sequence (DNA): TGCAGTGCCTCGGCAGGGGGCTACGAGCAGTACTTC. Its translation is CSASAGGYEQYF.

This clone came up a few times. V usage is TRBV7-2 and J usage is TRBJ2-7; TRBD2 might be the D (6 bases). Looked up from germline, CDR1 is SGHTA and CDR2 is FQGNSA. The CDR3 is 15 residues long. Trimming removed 0 bases from V and 2 bases from J, with 11 bases in between. The CDR3 DNA reads as TGTGCCAGCAGCTTAGCCGGGGGACTCACCTACGAGCAGTACGTC. Translating it yields CASSLAGGLTYEQYV.

The chain is built from TRBV7-8 and TRBJ1-1; perhaps TRBD1 as D (5 bases). Trimming took off 2 bases at V and 5 bases at J, with 24 bases between the two ends. The CDR3 has 18 amino acids. The germline V gene has CDR1 SGHVS and CDR2 FQNEAQ. CDR3 region: CASSLLASSRGKGTEAFF. Written as DNA, the CDR3 is TGTGCCAGCAGCTTATTAGCTTCGTCGCGGGGGAAGGGGACTGAAGCTTTCTTT.

The chain links TRBV5-1 to TRBJ1-2; D ambiguous. The germline gives CDR1 SGHRS, CDR2 YFSETQ. The CDR3 loop spans 14 amino acids. V dropped 4 bases and J dropped 5 bases, with 15 bases sitting between them. CDR3 loop: CASSTDGLSYGYTF. For the CDR3, the DNA is TGCGCCAGCAGCACGGACGGACTTTCATATGGCTACACCTTC.

This clone ranks as medium-sized. The J gene is TRBJ2-1, the V gene TRBV19, with TRBD2 matching over 7 bases. CDR1 and CDR2 (germline): LNHDA, SQIVND (reference sequence). This CDR3 is built from 15 residues. The junction had 1 base not matched to a gene; V was cut back by 2 bases and J by 0 bases. This CDR3 is CASSIIAGSYNEQFF. The DNA of the CDR3 is TGTGCCAGTAGTATAATAGCGGGCTCCTACAATGAGCAGTTCTTC.

The chain recombines TRBV28 with TRBJ2-1; 11 bases match TRBD2. Per the germline V gene, CDR1 is MDHEN and CDR2 is SYDVKM. The CDR3 runs 16 residues. V dropped 6 bases and J dropped 7; count of bases not matched to a gene: 11. The CDR3: CASRPPSGGYENEQFF. Written as DNA, the CDR3 is TGTGCCAGCAGACCCCCTAGCGGGGGGTACGAGAATGAGCAGTTCTTC.

The chain is built from TRBV7-2 and TRBJ2-2; TRBD2 aligns across 9 bases. V was clipped by 1 base and J by 6 bases; unmatched bases: 6. CDR3 length: 16 residues. CDR1 and CDR2 (germline): SGHTA, FQGNSA. The CDR3 loop reads CASSLGSSGKAGELFF. The DNA of the CDR3 is TGTGCCAGCAGCTTAGGTTCTAGCGGGAAGGCCGGGGAGCTGTTTTTT.

This clone occurred a few times. The chain is built from TRBV30 and TRBJ2-1, with 10 bases matching TRBD2. CDR3 length: 15 amino acids. The V gene end was trimmed by 4 bases and the J gene end by 6 bases; junction bases not matched to a gene: 9. Germline CDR1 is GTSNPN and CDR2 is SVGIG (reference sequence). This chain's CDR3 is CAWNRLAGEGNEQFF. CDR3 bases: TGTGCCTGGAATAGACTAGCGGGCGAAGGCAATGAGCAGTTCTTC.

The chain uses TRBV9 and TRBJ2-1, with 9 positions matching TRBD2. The CDR3 extends over 14 amino acids. J was trimmed by 9 bases and V by 0 bases; bases with no gene match: 4. Germline lookup yields CDR1 SGDLS and CDR2 YYNGEE. Written as DNA, the CDR3 is TGTGCCAGCAGCGTAGAAGGGACTAGCCTTGAGCAGTTCTTC. Protein product: CASSVEGTSLEQFF.

This clone was seen just once. This chain connects TRBV5-1 to TRBJ2-7; tentatively, D is TRBD1 (6 bases). The V gene lost 4 bases and the J gene lost 3 bases, with 14 bases spanning the gap. The CDR3 is made up of 14 amino acids. The V gene's germline CDR1 is SGHRS and CDR2 YFSETQ. The CDR3 DNA is TGCGCCAGCAGCCCTGGGACACCCAGCTACGAGCAGTACTTC. It encodes CASSPGTPSYEQYF. The full variable domain, rest sourced from reference TRBV5-1 and TRBJ2-7, is KAGVTQTPRYLIKTRGQQVTLSCSPISGHRSVSWYQQTPGQGLQFLFEYFSETQRNKGNFPGRFSGRQFSNSRSEMNVSTLELGDSALYLCASSPGTPSYEQYFGPGTRLTVT.

V usage is TRBV29-1 and J usage is TRBJ1-1, with D perhaps matching TRBD1 (5 bases). There are 12 residues in the CDR3. Per germline, CDR1 SQVTM and CDR2 ANQGSEA. Trimming took off 7 bases at V and 3 bases at J, with 12 bases between the two ends. CDR3 in amino acids: CSASRDYTEAFF. In DNA, the CDR3 is TGCAGCGCAAGCAGGGATTACACTGAAGCTTTCTTT.